The rows below give T cell receptor beta chains drawn from one sample of a study of blood T cell repertoires in COVID-19. Data came from immunoSEQ multiplex PCR; TCRdb stores just in-frame clones and leaves some out. The top ten hold about 2% of the sample, which has around 450,000 clones, about 85% seen once. The sequencing input was PBMCs or T cells enriched from blood (not recorded which). The source of these receptors is a woman aged 18-30 years with acute COVID-19. Both conserved end residues are part of each CDR3. Fields, in order: V gene, clone size, J gene, D gene, CDR3 protein, CDR3 DNA. A D gene is named only where the DNA matches it firmly. Clone size is given for some rows only: seen once, a few or many times, or a class if the clone is expanded.

TRBV27	once	TRBJ2-1	TRBD2	CASSLSAGGNEQFF	TGTGCCAGCAGTTTATCCGCGGGAGGAAATGAGCAGTTCTTC
TRBV2	.	TRBJ1-6	.	CASRNYAGESYNSPLHF	TGTGCCAGCCGTAATTACGCAGGGGAATCCTATAATTCACCCCTCCACTTT
TRBV11-3	.	TRBJ1-1	.	CASSPLNRGRAEAFF	TGTGCCAGCAGCCCCTTAAACCGCGGCCGGGCTGAAGCTTTCTTT
TRBV2	few	TRBJ1-4	.	CASRGTGVREKLFF	TGTGCCAGCAGAGGGACGGGGGTACGTGAAAAACTGTTTTTT
TRBV28	.	TRBJ1-1	TRBD1	CASSPGTEHEAFF	TGTGCCAGCAGCCCAGGGACAGAGCATGAAGCTTTCTTT
TRBV24-1	.	TRBJ2-2	TRBD1	CATGTGNTGELFF	TGTGCCACCGGGACAGGGAACACCGGGGAGCTGTTTTTT
TRBV7-6	few	TRBJ2-7	TRBD1	CASSLGRDRASEQYF	TGTGCCAGCAGCTTAGGCCGGGACAGGGCATCCGAGCAGTACTTC
TRBV4-2	.	TRBJ2-2	TRBD1	CASSQVDRVGTGELFF	TGTGCCAGCAGCCAAGTGGACAGGGTAGGCACCGGGGAGCTGTTTTTT
TRBV4-1	few	TRBJ1-2	TRBD1	CASSPEQGADYGYTF	TGCGCCAGCAGCCCTGAACAGGGGGCGGATTATGGCTACACCTTC
TRBV19	.	TRBJ1-2	.	CASRASGSNYGYTF	TGTGCCAGCCGAGCTTCCGGGTCCAACTATGGCTACACCTTC
TRBV5-1	.	TRBJ2-2	TRBD2	CASSFSGSLSGRAVGELFF	TGCGCCAGCAGCTTTAGTGGGAGTCTTAGTGGGAGGGCAGTCGGGGAGCTGTTTTTT
TRBV30	once	TRBJ2-3	.	CALIKEQGQTPTDTQYF	TGTGCCTTGATCAAGGAACAGGGTCAAACCCCCACAGATACGCAGTATTTT
TRBV6-5	once	TRBJ1-4	.	CASSYSSSGNEKLFF	TGTGCCAGCAGTTACTCGTCTTCCGGGAATGAAAAACTGTTTTTT
TRBV28	.	TRBJ1-1	TRBD1	CASSYPGQGEAFF	TGTGCCAGCAGTTACCCAGGACAGGGGGAAGCTTTCTTT
TRBV25-1	.	TRBJ2-1	TRBD2	CASSEPGGTYNEQFF	TGTGCCAGCAGTGAACCGGGAGGGACCTACAATGAGCAGTTCTTC
TRBV18	.	TRBJ1-2	.	CASSPSVWGGEGGYTF	TGTGCCAGCTCACCTTCGGTCTGGGGGGGCGAAGGCGGCTACACCTTC
TRBV6-5	.	TRBJ2-3	.	CASKGSTDTQYF	TGTGCCAGCAAAGGGAGTACAGATACGCAGTATTTT